This entry lists 5 T cell receptor beta chains sequenced from one sample in a study of blood T cell repertoires in COVID-19 (dated by TCRdb to about 2020). Receptor libraries were prepared by the immunoSEQ multiplex PCR assay. This immuneACCESS table, as held by TCRdb, lists in-frame sequences with V and J called but not all clones. Of the missing ones, under half trace to an unresolved V gene in checked studies; the others have no known cause. The sample contains about 270,000 clones, 86% of them found a single time. Around 12% of the sample rests with the top ten. Sequenced material: peripheral blood. The receptors shown here come from a woman aged 25-40 years with COVID-19, enrolled during active disease.

The chain has TRBV18 and TRBJ2-7; 11 positions match TRBD2. Per the germline V gene, CDR1 is KGHSH and CDR2 is LQKENI. Trimming at V came to 5 bases and at J to 4 bases, leaving 7 bases not matched to a gene. The CDR3 is 15 residues long. The CDR3 reads CASSATSGGIYEQYF. For the CDR3, the DNA is TGTGCCAGCTCAGCCACTAGCGGGGGTATTTACGAGCAGTACTTC.

This clone is categorized as medium-sized. The rearrangement links TRBV5-1 to TRBJ2-3; possibly TRBD1 for D (5 bases). Trimming took off 3 bases at V and 5 bases at J, with 10 bases between the two ends. The CDR3 loop spans 13 amino acids. Germline CDR1 reads SGHRS; CDR2 reads YFSETQ. For the CDR3, the DNA is TGCGCCAGCAGCTCCGAAACAGGAGATACGCAGTATTTT. Residues: CASSSETGDTQYF.

In its sample, this clone was seen a few times. V is TRBV10-1 and J is TRBJ2-1, with 9 bases aligning to TRBD2. V was clipped by 7 bases and J by 3 bases; unmatched bases: 1. The CDR3 consists of 13 residues. Looked up from germline, CDR1 is WNHNN and CDR2 is SYGVQD (reference sequence). The CDR3, as DNA: TGCGCCAGCACTAGCGGGGTCTACAATGAGCAGTTCTTC. Translated, it gives CASTSGVYNEQFF.

The V gene is TRBV13, the J gene TRBJ1-6; weak D call: TRBD1 (5 bases). The CDR3 has 13 residues. The V gene's germline CDR1 is PRHDT and CDR2 FYEKMQ (reference sequence). Deletions cut 4 bases from V and 9 bases from J, with 10 bases between. The CDR3 region has the DNA TGTGCCAGCAGCTCGAAGACAGTTTCACCCCTCCACTTT. Its protein is CASSSKTVSPLHF.

This clone was seen once. V and J are TRBV6-6 and TRBJ1-2; maybe TRBD1 (6 bases). Germline V CDR1 and CDR2: MNHNY, SVGAGI (reference sequence). V dropped 7 bases and J dropped 10 bases, with 19 bases sitting between them. This CDR3 comprises 13 residues. The CDR3, as DNA: TGTGCCAGCATCCCCACCCGACAGGCGGCCTACACCTTC. Amino acid sequence: CASIPTRQAAYTF.